The sequence of this TCR beta chain was determined in a study of T cells in Graves' hyperthyroidism and ophthalmopathy (dated by TCRdb to about 2019). Study-wide context: Peripheral blood was collected at initial diagnosis, before any treatment. TCR Vbeta CDR3 sequencing of 120 to 150 peripheral blood samples (approximately 44 ophthalmopathy, about 75 hyperthyroidism and roughly 17 progressor patients) is reported in the paper. Once sampling was done, hyperthyroidism patients were given methimazole at a starting dose of 30 mg daily, whereas ophthalmopathy patients were given high-dose intravenous methylprednisolone. The 100 or so discovery patients were divided at random into training and test sets in a 7:3 ratio. Prospective prediction of ophthalmopathy was tested in an independent validation cohort consisting of 18 to 20 hyperthyroidism patients and approximately 16 patients who later progressed to ophthalmopathy. In roughly six Graves' hyperthyroidism patients, the study also compared T-cell repertoires from thyroid tissue with T-cell repertoires from blood. A discovery cohort of about a hundred patients, approximately 45 with Graves' ophthalmopathy and 55 to 60 with stable Graves' hyperthyroidism, was used to find distinguishing TCR V-J signatures. What the authors observed across the whole study: Sample size was not statistically predetermined, and investigators were not blinded to group allocation. Most expanded thyroid clonotypes (frequency above 0.001) were also found in blood, which suggests that blood repertoires may mirror thyroid immune responses. A 13 V-J signature model separated ophthalmopathy from stable hyperthyroidism, with around 88% sensitivity and about 81% specificity in cross-validation and 80%/75% in testing. In validation, the model predicted progression to ophthalmopathy a median of approximately 6.3 months before onset, with over 60% sensitivity and almost 75% specificity.

TCR beta CDR3 regions were amplified from RNA transcripts. The TCR CDR3 was subjected to a first round of RT-PCR using the HTBI primer set and the Qiagen OneStep RT-PCR kit. Libraries were constructed in a second round of multiplex PCR, after which size selection and purification were performed. Sequencing of the libraries was done on an Illumina HiSeq2000 using paired-end 100 bp reads. The paper's data handling went like this. SOAPnuke was used to process the raw data, removing reads that contained adapters or uncalled bases, had a mean Phred below 15, or lacked an exact match to the constant primer or identifier. High-quality paired reads were merged using COPE v1.2.5, and each unique nucleotide sequence was defined as a clonotype. Clonotypes were aligned to IMGT TRBV, TRBD and TRBJ reference segments using MiTCR v1.1. The analysis was restricted to V-J combinations with a frequency above 0.0001, which together covered 99.2% of the repertoires. The TCS score was defined as F50 (clonal expansion) divided by E x V (chaos), with BLOSUM62-based TCRdist calculated between CDR3 peptides within each V-J. Welch's t-statistics and random forest reduced 450 to 600 V-J features to some 14, which were used in a naive Bayes classifier (R e1071). The public reads were run again by TCRdb, first through fastp at Q25 and then through MiXCR, and only productive beta chains were kept. A single entry per CDR3 protein holds the most common genes and DNA from its merged rows. The V and J calls reflect TCRdb's pipeline rather than the authors' work. The sample contains approximately 520,000 distinct CDR3 sequences, 24% of them found a single time. Clones ranked in the top ten supply about 11% of the sample.

The germline V gene yields KGHSH for CDR1 and LQKENI for CDR2. There are 12 amino acids in the CDR3, from cysteine to phenylalanine inclusive. Only the CDR3 region is kept as DNA, spanning 36 bases read in frame from base 1. V is reduced by 5 bases and J by 7 bases, leaving a spacing of 11 bases between them. The sample holds many counts of this clonotype. The antigen this receptor binds is unknown. No clone much larger than this one lies a single base away; base qualities are absent. Ophthalmopathy patients had moderately to severely active disease, with a Clinical Activity Score of 3 or more, a NOSPECS grade of 4 or more, and a disease duration of less than 3 months. The study excluded patients with uncontrolled infections, other autoimmune diseases, pregnancy or lactation. Clinical symptoms, serum thyroxine and TRAb, thyroid ultrasound, and orbital computed tomography formed the basis for the diagnoses. Ficoll-Paque density gradient centrifugation was used to isolate PBMCs from around 10 ml of fresh peripheral blood. Total RNA was extracted with Trizol reagent, and quality was checked on an Agilent 2100 Bioanalyzer.

The TCR sequence derives from a woman aged 30 to 39 with Graves' ophthalmopathy. The sample was blood. The chain joins TRBV18 to TRBJ1-1; the D segment could be TRBD1, given 6 matching bases. The nucleotides read TGTGCCAGCTCAACACTGGACAGTGAAGCTTTCTTT. This sequence encodes CASSTLDSEAFF.